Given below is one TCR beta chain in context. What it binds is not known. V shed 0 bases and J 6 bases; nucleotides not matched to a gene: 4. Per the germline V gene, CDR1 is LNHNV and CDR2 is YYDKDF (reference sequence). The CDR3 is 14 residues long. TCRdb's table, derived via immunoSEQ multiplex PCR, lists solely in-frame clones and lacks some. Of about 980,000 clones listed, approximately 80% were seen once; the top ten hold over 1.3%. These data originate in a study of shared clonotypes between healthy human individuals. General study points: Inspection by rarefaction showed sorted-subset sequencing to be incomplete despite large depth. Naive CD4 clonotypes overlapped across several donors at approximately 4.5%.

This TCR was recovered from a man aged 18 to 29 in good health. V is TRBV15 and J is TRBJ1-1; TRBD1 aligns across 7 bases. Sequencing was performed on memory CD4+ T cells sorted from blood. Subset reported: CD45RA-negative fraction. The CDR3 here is CATSRDQGGAEAFF. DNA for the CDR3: TGTGCCACCAGCAGAGATCAGGGGGGAGCTGAAGCTTTCTTT.